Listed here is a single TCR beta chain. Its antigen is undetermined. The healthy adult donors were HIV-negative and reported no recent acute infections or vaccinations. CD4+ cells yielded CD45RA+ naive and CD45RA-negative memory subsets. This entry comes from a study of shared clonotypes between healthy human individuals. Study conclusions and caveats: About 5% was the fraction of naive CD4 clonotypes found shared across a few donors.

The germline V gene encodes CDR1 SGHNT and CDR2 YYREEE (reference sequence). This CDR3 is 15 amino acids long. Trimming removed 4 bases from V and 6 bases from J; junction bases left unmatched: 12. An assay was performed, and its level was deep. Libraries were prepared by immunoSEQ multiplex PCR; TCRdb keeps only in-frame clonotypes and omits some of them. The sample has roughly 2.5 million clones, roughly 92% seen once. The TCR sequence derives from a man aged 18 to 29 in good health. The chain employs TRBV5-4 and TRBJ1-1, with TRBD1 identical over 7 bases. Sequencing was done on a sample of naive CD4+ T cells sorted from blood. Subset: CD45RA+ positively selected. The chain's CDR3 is CASSHGQEGIPEAFF. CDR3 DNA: TGTGCCAGCAGCCATGGACAGGAAGGTATCCCTGAAGCTTTCTTT.